These T cell receptor beta chains were read from a single sample in a study of regulatory and conventional T cells in RAG deficiency. Sequencing was performed with immunoSEQ multiplex PCR; in TCRdb, only in-frame clones are kept and a portion is missing. The top ten clones hold around 1.4% of a sample with roughly 20,000 clones, approximately 88% of them seen once. The same data also contributed to another study, on regulatory T cells.

Sequenced input: Tregs sorted from blood. These receptors were obtained from a human donor in good health. Both conserved end residues are part of each CDR3. A D gene is named only where the DNA matches it firmly. A row's size may be missing; if present it is once, few, many or a size class.

clone size,V gene,D gene,J gene,CDR3 protein,CDR3 DNA
NA,TRBV28,NA,TRBJ2-7,CASSFGPDVMYEQYF,TGTGCCAGCAGTTTTGGCCCAGACGTGATGTACGAGCAGTACTTC
NA,TRBV2,TRBD1,TRBJ2-7,CASTLQGAIGEQYF,TGTGCCAGCACCTTACAGGGGGCGATAGGTGAGCAGTACTTC
NA,TRBV2,NA,TRBJ1-2,CASSERRQNNYGYTF,TGTGCCAGCAGTGAACGCAGGCAGAATAACTATGGCTACACCTTC
NA,TRBV30,NA,TRBJ1-4,CAWAQKATNEKLFF,TGTGCCTGGGCCCAGAAGGCAACTAATGAAAAACTGTTTTTT
NA,TRBV19,NA,TRBJ2-5,CASSIVGFRETQYF,TGTGCCAGTAGTATAGTGGGGTTTAGGGAGACCCAGTACTTC
NA,TRBV10-3,NA,TRBJ1-1,CAVWAFLWNTEAFF,TGTGCCGTCTGGGCGTTCTTATGGAACACTGAAGCTTTCTTT
NA,TRBV18,TRBD1,TRBJ2-7,CASSGLVAGGRDEQYF,TGTGCCAGCTCCGGGTTGGTGGCAGGGGGAAGAGACGAGCAGTACTTC
NA,TRBV5-1,NA,TRBJ1-1,CASSQPWDRLLNTEAFF,TGCGCCAGCAGTCAACCTTGGGACCGTCTTTTGAACACTGAAGCTTTCTTT
NA,TRBV2,NA,TRBJ1-1,CASSKLQGNTEAFF,TGTGCCAGCAGTAAACTTCAGGGGAACACTGAAGCTTTCTTT
NA,TRBV18,NA,TRBJ1-1,CASSPMGLQGGTEAFF,TGTGCCAGCTCACCAATGGGGTTGCAGGGTGGGACTGAAGCTTTCTTT
NA,TRBV28,TRBD2,TRBJ2-1,CASLVSGRAVNEQFF,TGTGCCAGCCTCGTCTCCGGGAGGGCGGTTAATGAGCAGTTCTTC
NA,TRBV29-1,TRBD2,TRBJ2-1,CSGQVPGGYNEQFF,TGCAGCGGCCAAGTCCCGGGGGGATACAATGAGCAGTTCTTC
NA,TRBV27,TRBD1,TRBJ1-3,CASRRTGVNGNTIYF,TGTGCCAGCAGGAGAACAGGGGTGAATGGAAACACCATATATTTT
NA,TRBV12-5,TRBD2,TRBJ2-3,CASCPGTSGAKDTQYF,TGTGCTAGTTGTCCTGGGACTAGCGGGGCGAAAGATACGCAGTATTTT
NA,TRBV18,TRBD1,TRBJ2-5,CASPPSLTGRGVETQYF,TGTGCCAGCCCACCTTCATTGACAGGGAGAGGTGTAGAGACCCAGTACTTC
NA,TRBV5-1,NA,TRBJ2-7,CASSFGGSYEQYF,TGCGCCAGCAGCTTTGGGGGCTCCTACGAGCAGTACTTC
NA,TRBV2,TRBD1,TRBJ1-1,CASSDGQGGTEAFF,TGTGCCAGCAGTGACGGACAGGGAGGCACTGAAGCTTTCTTT
NA,TRBV10-3,NA,TRBJ1-6,CAISETGNYNSPLHF,TGTGCCATCAGTGAAACAGGAAATTATAATTCACCCCTCCACTTT
NA,TRBV4-2,NA,TRBJ2-7,CASSQEDGSSYEQYF,TGTGCCAGCAGCCAAGAGGACGGGAGCTCCTACGAGCAGTACTTC
NA,TRBV14,TRBD2,TRBJ2-1,CASRQLAGVEQFF,TGTGCCAGCAGACAACTAGCGGGAGTTGAGCAGTTCTTC
NA,TRBV6-1,NA,TRBJ2-1,CASSGGTGSRLSSYNEQFF,TGTGCCAGCAGTGGGGGCACTGGGAGTCGGCTAAGCTCCTACAATGAGCAGTTCTTC
NA,TRBV7-9,NA,TRBJ1-1,CASSPRTRGTEAFF,TGTGCCAGCAGCCCCAGGACTCGGGGCACTGAAGCTTTCTTT
NA,TRBV18,NA,TRBJ1-6,CASSPWGTSSYNSPLHF,TGTGCCAGCTCACCATGGGGAACCAGCTCCTATAATTCACCCCTCCACTTT
NA,TRBV13,TRBD2,TRBJ2-7,CASSRTSGGPHEQYF,TGTGCCAGCAGCCGGACTAGCGGGGGGCCCCATGAGCAGTACTTC
NA,TRBV7-2,NA,TRBJ2-1,CASSSRARDNYNEQFF,TGTGCCAGCAGCTCCCGGGCCCGGGACAACTACAATGAGCAGTTCTTC
NA,TRBV13,NA,TRBJ2-2,CASSFSGELFF,TGTGCCAGCAGCTTTTCCGGGGAGCTGTTTTTT
NA,TRBV5-4,TRBD1,TRBJ2-7,CASSTDRVNEQYF,TGTGCCAGCAGCACGGACAGGGTCAATGAGCAGTACTTC
NA,TRBV2,TRBD2,TRBJ2-5,CASKVAGGRETQYF,TGTGCCAGCAAGGTAGCGGGGGGGAGAGAGACCCAGTACTTC
NA,TRBV27,NA,TRBJ1-4,CASSLSGAGINEKLFF,TGTGCCAGCAGTTTATCGGGGGCAGGGATTAATGAAAAACTGTTTTTT
NA,TRBV9,NA,TRBJ2-1,CAGSNFVASYNEQFF,TGTGCCGGCAGCAATTTTGTGGCCTCCTACAATGAGCAGTTCTTC
NA,TRBV14,TRBD1,TRBJ2-7,CASSQRDSRSYEQYF,TGTGCCAGCAGCCAACGGGACAGTCGCTCCTACGAGCAGTACTTC
NA,TRBV6-5,NA,TRBJ1-5,CASKIRAYSNQPQHF,TGTGCCAGCAAGATCCGGGCATATAGCAATCAGCCCCAGCATTTT
NA,TRBV7-3,NA,TRBJ1-1,CASSLTGPTEAFF,TGTGCCAGCAGCTTAACGGGGCCCACTGAAGCTTTCTTT
NA,TRBV29-1,NA,TRBJ2-2,CSARDLRGGELFF,TGCAGCGCACGGGACCTCCGGGGCGGGGAGCTGTTTTTT
NA,TRBV5-4,TRBD1,TRBJ1-1,CASSLDRGNTEAFF,TGTGCCAGCAGCTTGGACAGGGGGAACACTGAAGCTTTCTTT
NA,TRBV9,NA,TRBJ1-2,CASSVTDGSGNYGYTF,TGTGCCAGCAGCGTTACGGACGGATCCGGGAACTATGGCTACACCTTC
NA,TRBV4-2,NA,TRBJ2-1,CASSPGLRFGEQFF,TGTGCCAGCAGCCCCGGACTTAGGTTCGGGGAGCAGTTCTTC
NA,TRBV7-7,NA,TRBJ2-2,CASSLGGGIGAGELFF,TGTGCTAGCAGCTTAGGGGGGGGGATTGGGGCCGGGGAGCTGTTTTTT
NA,TRBV5-4,NA,TRBJ2-7,CASSSPPSYGQYF,TGTGCCAGCAGCTCCCCACCTAGCTACGGGCAGTACTTC
NA,TRBV18,NA,TRBJ1-2,CASSPPPRDLDYGYTF,TGTGCCAGCTCACCACCACCCCGGGATTTGGACTATGGCTACACCTTC
NA,TRBV5-1,TRBD2,TRBJ2-7,CASSWGPGLAGGSYEQYF,TGCGCCAGCAGCTGGGGACCGGGACTAGCGGGAGGTAGTTACGAGCAGTACTTC
NA,TRBV2,NA,TRBJ1-6,CASPVGGSGSPLHF,TGTGCCAGCCCGGTGGGGGGCAGCGGCTCACCCCTCCACTTT
NA,TRBV30,NA,TRBJ2-7,CAWSTQGYEQYF,TGTGCCTGGAGTACACAGGGTTACGAGCAGTACTTC
NA,TRBV4-1,TRBD2,TRBJ2-3,CASSIGLAGAGDTQYF,TGCGCCAGCAGCATAGGACTAGCGGGAGCGGGCGATACGCAGTATTTT
NA,TRBV5-4,TRBD1,TRBJ2-7,CASSYDRGFRIYYEQYF,TGTGCCAGCAGCTACGACAGGGGCTTTCGAATTTATTACGAGCAGTACTTC
NA,TRBV9,NA,TRBJ2-7,CASSISGTTYEQYF,TGTGCCAGCAGCATATCCGGGACCACCTACGAGCAGTACTTC
NA,TRBV2,NA,TRBJ2-5,CASKRDGTRETQYF,TGTGCCAGCAAGCGAGACGGGACGAGGGAGACCCAGTACTTC
NA,TRBV6-1,TRBD2,TRBJ2-3,CASLAGGLADTQYF,TGTGCCAGCCTAGCGGGAGGGTTGGCAGATACGCAGTATTTT
NA,TRBV19,TRBD2,TRBJ2-2,CASSIQASGRFTGELFF,TGTGCCAGTAGTATTCAAGCTAGCGGGAGGTTCACCGGGGAGCTGTTTTTT
NA,TRBV6-5,NA,TRBJ1-2,CASRISGNTNYGYTF,TGTGCCAGCAGGATATCCGGGAACACTAACTATGGCTACACCTTC
NA,TRBV7-3,NA,TRBJ1-1,CASSLGPLTEAFF,TGTGCCAGCAGCTTGGGGCCCCTCACTGAAGCTTTCTTT
NA,TRBV18,NA,TRBJ2-2,CASSPEQPYTGELFF,TGTGCCAGCTCACCCGAACAGCCTTACACCGGGGAGCTGTTTTTT
NA,TRBV27,TRBD1,TRBJ2-5,CASSPTGMETQYF,TGTGCCAGCAGCCCGACAGGGATGGAGACCCAGTACTTC
NA,TRBV19,TRBD2,TRBJ2-1,CASSRVREASPRSSYNEQFF,TGTGCCAGTAGTAGGGTGCGGGAGGCCTCTCCTCGGAGCTCCTACAATGAGCAGTTCTTC
NA,TRBV5-1,TRBD2,TRBJ2-1,CASSLYGGGTYNEQFF,TGCGCCAGCAGCTTATACGGCGGGGGTACCTACAATGAGCAGTTCTTC
NA,TRBV2,NA,TRBJ1-2,CASSEQGVNYGYTF,TGTGCCAGCAGTGAACAGGGTGTGAACTATGGCTACACCTTC
few,TRBV6-1,TRBD1,TRBJ1-2,CASSEGPGTATGYTF,TGTGCCAGCAGTGAAGGACCGGGGACAGCGACTGGCTACACCTTC
NA,TRBV21-1,NA,TRBJ2-7,CASSKRGQGRYEQYF,TGTGCCAGCAGCAAAAGGGGACAGGGTAGATACGAGCAGTACTTC
few,TRBV14,NA,TRBJ2-7,CASSQGQPHYEQYF,TGTGCCAGCAGCCAAGGGCAGCCCCACTACGAGCAGTACTTC